Reported below is one T cell receptor beta chain. The antigen this receptor binds is unknown. Base-call qualities are not available, and no considerably larger clone is one nucleotide away. The source of the sample is a study of cytomegalovirus exposure and HLA in healthy donors (dated by TCRdb to about 2017). Study-level background: A later analysis indicated that the 95 to 150 validation repertoires were generated on the platform also employed for the 600 to 750 repertoires of the first cohort. The study combined high-throughput TCR immunosequencing, statistical association of individual TCRs with disease status, and machine learning to predict cytomegalovirus infection status. The aim of the study was to test whether cataloging public T cell receptors could identify signatures of past pathogen exposure. Along with the approximately 650-subject first cohort, a separate validation cohort of over a hundred different subjects was used.

The donors belonged to the validation cohort of about 120 subjects, which was separate from the approximately 610-subject first cohort. Relative to germline, V is 2 bases shorter and J is 0 bases shorter, with 8 bases between their ends. Per the germline V gene, SGHRS is the CDR1 and YFSETQ is the CDR2. The CDR3 contains 14 residues, cysteine and phenylalanine counted. Only CDR3 DNA remains: 42 bases, in frame from the first base. Library construction relied on the immunoSEQ multiplex PCR assay. Regarding the original processing steps: To diagnose cytomegalovirus status from the catalog of TCR beta chain sequences, a statistical classification framework was built. What TCRdb holds here is the immuneACCESS table cut down to in-frame rearrangements. Part of the clones is not present; checked against another copy, under half of the missing clones reflect an unresolved V gene, and the others are unexplained. That table furnishes V, J and clone size, whereas the DNA furnished D and trimming. This sample has tens of thousands of clones in its table, and 85% to 95% of those were observed once. The ten largest clones represent 2% to 2.5% of the sample.

Study-level results and caveats: According to the authors, the approach could potentially be generalized to other disease states and immunological phenotypes. Subsequent analysis determined that TCRs grouped into clusters in the first cohort also showed a tendency toward co-occurrence across the roughly 120 validation repertoires, and 94% of cluster scores exceeded 0. Across donors, most TCR sequences were observed very rarely, whereas some public TCRs were present in many individuals. A few of the identified cytomegalovirus-associated TCR beta chains were confirmed in vitro to be specific for cytomegalovirus antigens. In the study, around 150 TCR beta chains were listed as associated with cytomegalovirus. The classifier was reported to diagnose cytomegalovirus status with high specificity and sensitivity in both the original and validation cohorts. A later analysis had no HLA typing for the validation cohort, so co-occurrence there was scored across all 120 or so repertoires.

Sequencing was performed on PBMCs. This receptor was identified in a man younger than 35 in good health and CMV-seronegative. The chain was built from TRBV5-1 and TRBJ2-5; 6 matching bases give a weak D call of TRBD1. The DNA sequence reads TGCGCCAGCAGCTTCGGACAGAACCAAGAGACCCAGTACTTC. It encodes CASSFGQNQETQYF.